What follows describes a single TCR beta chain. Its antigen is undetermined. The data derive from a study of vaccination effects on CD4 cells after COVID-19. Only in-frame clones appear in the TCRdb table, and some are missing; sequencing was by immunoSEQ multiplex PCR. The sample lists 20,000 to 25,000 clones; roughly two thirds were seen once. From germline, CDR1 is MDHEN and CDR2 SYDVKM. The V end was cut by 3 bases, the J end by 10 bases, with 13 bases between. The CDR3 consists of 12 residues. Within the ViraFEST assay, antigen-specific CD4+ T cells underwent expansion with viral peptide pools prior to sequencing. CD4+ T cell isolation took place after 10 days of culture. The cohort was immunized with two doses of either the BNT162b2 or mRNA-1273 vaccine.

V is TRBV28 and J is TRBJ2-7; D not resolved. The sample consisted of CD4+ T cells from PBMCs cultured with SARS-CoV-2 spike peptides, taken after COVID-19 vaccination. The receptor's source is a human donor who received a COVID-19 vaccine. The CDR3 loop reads CASSFETDGQYF. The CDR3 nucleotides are TGTGCCAGCAGTTTCGAGACTGATGGACAGTACTTC. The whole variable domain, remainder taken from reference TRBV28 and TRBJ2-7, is DVKVTQSSRYLVKRTGEKVFLECVQDMDHENMFWYRQDPGLGLRLIYFSYDVKMKEKGDIPEGYSVSREKKERFSLILESASTNQTSMYLCASSFETDGQYFGPGTRLTVT.